This TCR beta chain was identified in a study of post-analysis software for immune sequencing data. Study summary: Some patients lacked subtype; others had relapsing-remitting, secondary progressive or progressive-relapsing disease. Study results and caveats: Significantly lower normalized Chao1 diversity was found in patients with multiple sclerosis relative to controls. Elevated frequency relative to controls characterized several TRBV segments in patients, TRBV5-6, TRBV5-1 and TRBV20-1 among them.

Turning to this clonotype: Its antigen is not known.

Researchers reported that TCR beta cDNA libraries carried unique molecular identifiers. Each batch of roughly 0.95 to 10 million T cells produced 400,000 to 650,000 cDNA molecules. In TCRdb, the PCR reads were re-called with MiXCR into one record per CDR3 protein. The sample shows hundreds of thousands of distinct CDR3 sequences, 25% to 30% of them seen only once. The CDR3 extends over 14 amino acids. Germline V gene lookup returns CDR1 DFQATT and CDR2 SNEGSKA (reference sequence). V was cut by 3 bases and J by 3 bases, with 15 bases left in between. Material: blood. This chain joins TRBV20-1 and TRBJ2-7; D gene unclear. The TCR comes from a girl between 5 and 17 years old with multiple sclerosis. CDR3 bases: TGCAGTGCTAGCCCCCAATTAAAGATCTACGAGCAGTACTTC. This codes for CSASPQLKIYEQYF.